This T cell receptor (beta chain) is drawn from a study of blood T cell repertoires in COVID-19. Source study methods: How many nucleated cells were present was estimated from reference gene primer amplification. Here immunoSEQ multiplex PCR was the method, and the copy in TCRdb shows in-frame clones only, minus some. V and J calls and clone size are as listed in that table; D and trimming were resolved from the DNA. Here the sample spans some 200,000 clones, around nine tenths being singletons. This sequence originates from a man aged 50 or older with COVID-19, enrolled during active disease. Sequencing used peripheral blood.

CDR3: CASSAPFQKTDSGANVLTF. The CDR3 DNA follows: TGTGCCAGCAGCGCACCTTTTCAGAAAACCGACTCTGGGGCCAACGTCCTGACTTTC. V gene TRBV9 combines with J gene TRBJ2-6, with unresolved D. The CDR3 length is 19 residues. V was pared by 3 bases and J by 0 bases, with 19 bases between. The germline V gene encodes CDR1 SGDLS and CDR2 YYNGEE.